Below, 19 T cell receptor beta chains from the same sample are listed, as sequenced in a study of shared clonotypes between healthy human individuals. TCRdb keeps only in-frame clones here, not all; method: immunoSEQ multiplex PCR. Of some 1,100,000 clones listed, around three quarters were seen once; the top ten hold around 0.47%. Sequenced material: memory CD4+ T cells from PBMCs. Subset defined: CD45RA-negative fraction. These TCRs come from a man between 18 and 35 years old in good health. Some clones in this sample may be carry-over from other donors' samples.

About this clone: This same CDR3 is encoded by further DNA sequences in the sample. The CDR3 nucleotides are TGTGCCAGCACTCGGAGCTCCTACAATGAGCAGTTCTTC. Translated, it gives CASTRSSYNEQFF. The chain employs TRBV2 and TRBJ2-1; D gene uncertain. Per the germline V gene, CDR1 is SNHLY and CDR2 is FYNNEI. The ends were cut back, 7 bases at V and 0 bases at J, with 7 bases in the middle. This CDR3 spans 13 amino acids.

The chain has TRBV6-5 and TRBJ2-5; tentative D call: TRBD1 (5 bases). The germline V gene encodes CDR1 MNHEY and CDR2 SVGAGI. V was cut by 6 bases and J by 7 bases, with 12 bases left in between. This CDR3 comprises 12 residues. The CDR3 here is CASSKGPGTQYF. In nucleotides, the CDR3 is TGTGCCAGCAGCAAGGGGCCAGGGACCCAGTACTTC.

CDR3 bases: TGCGCCAGCAGCTTGCCAGGGGGCGGGACAGATACGCAGTATTTT. Translation: CASSLPGGGTDTQYF. The chain carries TRBV5-1 and TRBJ2-3, with 8 bases that match TRBD1. This CDR3 contains 15 residues. V shed 1 base, J shed 3 bases, and the junction held 4 bases outside the gene matches. The germline V gene encodes CDR1 SGHRS and CDR2 YFSETQ.

The chain uses TRBV28 and TRBJ2-3, with TRBD2 identical over 9 bases. This CDR3 has 16 amino acids. The trim removed 5 bases at V and 0 bases at J, leaving 6 bases unmatched. CDR1 MDHEN and CDR2 SYDVKM come from the germline V gene. In DNA, the CDR3 is TGTGCCAGCAGTGGGACTAGCCTATCTAGCACAGATACGCAGTATTTT. It yields the protein CASSGTSLSSTDTQYF.

The chain carries TRBV18 and TRBJ1-3, with D unresolved. Germline-derived CDR1 and CDR2 are KGHSH and LQKENI. The CDR3 is 16 amino acids. V gave up 3 bases and J gave up 2 bases, with 14 bases separating them. Here the CDR3 DNA reads TGTGCCAGCTCACCGACTCCAACTTACCCTGGAAACACCATATATTTT. Translated, it gives CASSPTPTYPGNTIYF.

The rearrangement joins TRBV5-1 to TRBJ1-6; weak D call: TRBD1 (5 bases). CDR1 is SGHRS and CDR2 is YFSETQ in the germline V gene. The CDR3 extends over 15 amino acids. V lost 2 bases to trimming and J lost 7 bases, with 13 bases between them. The CDR3 region is CASSFQGTGNSPLHF. The CDR3 coding sequence is TGCGCCAGCAGCTTTCAGGGTACGGGGAATTCACCCCTCCACTTT.

Here the CDR3 reads CASRRTNQPQHF. The CDR3 nucleotides are TGTGCCAGTCGACGGACTAATCAGCCCCAGCATTTT. The chain has TRBV19 and TRBJ1-5, with D unclear. The ends were cut back, 8 bases at V and 4 bases at J, with 9 bases in the middle. CDR1 LNHDA and CDR2 SQIVND come from the germline V gene (reference sequence). The CDR3 loop spans 12 amino acids.

Comment on this clone: It is unclear where the CDR3 begins or ends on the DNA, so no DNA is shown, and the CDR3 is as TCRdb lists it. The chain combines TRBV12-2 with TRBJ2-7; the D call in the table, TRBD1, was not verified against the DNA. TRBV12-2 is an annotated pseudogene. The CDR3 contains 15 residues when both ends are counted. CDR3: CASRLVGQGIYEQYF.

The chain carries TRBV5-1 and TRBJ1-2; weak D call: TRBD1 (6 bases). Trimming stripped 4 bases from V and 3 bases from J, with 10 bases between. The CDR3 sequence is 13 residues long. Germline loops: CDR1 SGHRS, CDR2 YFSETQ. The CDR3 DNA is TGCGCCAGCAGCCTGGACAGCGACTATGGCTACACCTTC. Amino acid sequence: CASSLDSDYGYTF.

This chain links TRBV2 with TRBJ1-2; D is undetermined. The CDR3 is 12 amino acids. The V gene lost 3 bases and the J gene lost 5 bases, with 7 bases spanning the gap. Germline-derived CDR1 and CDR2 are SNHLY and FYNNEI. The CDR3 DNA reads TGTGCCAGCAGTGACAGACCATATGGCTACACCTTC. Its protein product is CASSDRPYGYTF.

This chain links TRBV30 with TRBJ2-7; a possible D gene is TRBD1 (6 bases). The germline V and J ends were trimmed by 5 bases and 5 bases, with 10 bases remaining between them. The germline gives CDR1 GTSNPN, CDR2 SVGIG (reference sequence). This CDR3 has 11 amino acids. The CDR3 sequence: CAWQGTHEQYF. CDR3 nucleotides: TGTGCCTGGCAGGGGACCCACGAGCAGTACTTC.

The chain joins TRBV29-1 to TRBJ2-5, with D perhaps TRBD2 (6 bases). Germline CDR1 and CDR2: SQVTM and ANQGSEA. Deletions cut 4 bases from V and 5 bases from J, with 17 bases between. The CDR3 has 14 residues. The CDR3 DNA reads as TGCAGCGTTGGGGTGGCGCGAGGAGGGGAGACCCAGTACTTC. It encodes CSVGVARGGETQYF. Complete variable domain (other parts from reference TRBV29-1 and TRBJ2-5): SAVISQKPSRDICQRGTSLTIQCQVDSQVTMMFWYRQQPGQSLTLIATANQGSEATYESGFVIDKFPISRPNLTFSTLTVSNMSPEDSSIYLCSVGVARGGETQYFGPGTRLLVL.

This clone was observed a handful of times. The V call is TRBV12-5, the J call TRBJ2-2; D is unclear. The germline V gene encodes CDR1 LGHNT and CDR2 FRNRAP. The CDR3 extends over 12 amino acids. Trimming removed 6 bases at V and 6 bases at J, with 8 bases between. CDR3 sequence (DNA): TGTGCTAGTGGGCGTGGGGCCGGGGAGCTGTTTTTT. It is translated as CASGRGAGELFF.

The sample holds a few counts of this clone. V gene TRBV19 combines with J gene TRBJ2-1; a possible D gene is TRBD1 (7 bases). Germline V gene data show CDR1 as LNHDA and CDR2 as SQIVND (reference sequence). V was clipped by 7 bases and J by 12 bases, with 31 bases between them. The CDR3 has 17 residues. The CDR3 region has the DNA TGTGCCAGTAATGATTTAGGACTAACCACCTCAGGGGGTGCGCAGTTCTTC. It is translated as CASNDLGLTTSGGAQFF.

This rearrangement joins TRBV7-2 to TRBJ2-3, with 8 bases fitting TRBD1. CDR1 SGHTA and CDR2 FQGNSA come from the germline V gene. The CDR3 covers 16 residues. Unmatched junction bases numbered 7, after V lost 5 bases and J lost 0 bases. The CDR3 DNA reads as TGTGCCAGCAGCACACGGACAGGGTTAAGCACAGATACGCAGTATTTT. Translation: CASSTRTGLSTDTQYF. Filled out from reference TRBV7-2 and TRBJ2-3, the complete variable domain reads GAGVSQSPSNKVTEKGKDVELRCDPISGHTALYWYRQSLGQGLEFLIYFQGNSAPDKSGLPSDRFSAERTGGSVSTLTIQRTQQEDSAVYLCASSTRTGLSTDTQYFGPGTRLTVL.

The chain carries TRBV9 and TRBJ2-7; D not certain. The CDR3 contains 15 residues. Per germline, CDR1 SGDLS and CDR2 YYNGEE. V shed 2 bases and J shed 6 bases, with 18 bases lying between them. In DNA, the CDR3 is TGTGCCAGCAGCGTGGGCGCCGGGTCCCCGCGCGAGCAGTACTTC. Protein product: CASSVGAGSPREQYF.

The chain links TRBV5-1 to TRBJ1-1; tentative D call: TRBD1 (6 bases). CDR1 and CDR2 from the germline V gene are SGHRS and YFSETQ. V lost 4 bases, J lost 3 bases, and 13 bases lay in between. This CDR3 region has 14 residues. CDR3 bases: TGCGCCAGCAGCATGGGGGGCTTGGACACTGAAGCTTTCTTT. Amino acids: CASSMGGLDTEAFF.

DNA for the CDR3: TGCGCCAGCACCAAAATAGCGGGGGCCACCTACAATGAGCAGTTCTTC. This gives the protein CASTKIAGATYNEQFF. The chain is built from TRBV5-1 and TRBJ2-1; 9 positions match TRBD2. CDR3 length: 16 amino acids. Germline V gene data show CDR1 as SGHRS and CDR2 as YFSETQ. V lost 6 bases, J lost 2 bases, and 9 bases stayed unmatched.

V is TRBV9 and J is TRBJ2-2; D is uncertain. Germline CDR1 reads SGDLS; CDR2 reads YYNGEE. This CDR3 is built from 15 residues. V was shortened by 3 bases and J by 0 bases, with 9 bases between the two germline ends. The CDR3 loop reads CASSASAANTGELFF. The CDR3 coding sequence is TGTGCCAGCAGCGCCAGCGCGGCGAACACCGGGGAGCTGTTTTTT. The whole variable domain, filled in from reference TRBV9 and TRBJ2-2, reads DSGVTQTPKHLITATGQRVTLRCSPRSGDLSVYWYQQSLDQGLQFLIQYYNGEERAKGNILERFSAQQFPDLHSELNLSSLELGDSALYFCASSASAANTGELFFGEGSRLTVL.